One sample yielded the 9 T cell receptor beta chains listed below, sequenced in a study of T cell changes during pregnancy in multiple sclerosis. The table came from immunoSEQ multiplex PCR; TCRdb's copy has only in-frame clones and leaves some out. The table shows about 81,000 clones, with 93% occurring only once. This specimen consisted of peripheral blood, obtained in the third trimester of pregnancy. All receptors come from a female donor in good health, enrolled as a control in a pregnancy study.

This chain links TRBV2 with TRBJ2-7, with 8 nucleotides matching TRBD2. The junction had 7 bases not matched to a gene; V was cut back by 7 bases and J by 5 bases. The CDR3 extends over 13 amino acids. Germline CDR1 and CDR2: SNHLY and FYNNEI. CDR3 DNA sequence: TGTGCCAGCATGGGGACTAGTTATGACGAGCAGTACTTC. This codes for CASMGTSYDEQYF.

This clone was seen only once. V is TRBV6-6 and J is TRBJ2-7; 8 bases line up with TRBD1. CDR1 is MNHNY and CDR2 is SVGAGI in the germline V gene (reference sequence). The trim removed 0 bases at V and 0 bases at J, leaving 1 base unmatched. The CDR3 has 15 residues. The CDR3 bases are TGTGCCAGCAGTTACTCGGGGACAGGCTCCTACGAGCAGTACTTC. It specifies CASSYSGTGSYEQYF.

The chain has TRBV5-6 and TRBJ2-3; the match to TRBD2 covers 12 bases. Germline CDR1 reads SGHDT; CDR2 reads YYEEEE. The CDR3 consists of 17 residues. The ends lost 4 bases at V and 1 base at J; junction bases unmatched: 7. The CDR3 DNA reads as TGTGCCAGCAGCCCCCTAGCGGGAGGGCCTCGCACAGATACGCAGTATTTT. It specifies CASSPLAGGPRTDTQYF.

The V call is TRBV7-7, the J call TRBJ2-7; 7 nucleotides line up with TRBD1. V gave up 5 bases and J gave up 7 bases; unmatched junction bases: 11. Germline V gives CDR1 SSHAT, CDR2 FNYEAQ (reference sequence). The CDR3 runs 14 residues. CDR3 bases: TGTGCCAGCAGCGTAAACCTAGGGGGCGGAGAGCAGTACTTC. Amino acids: CASSVNLGGGEQYF.

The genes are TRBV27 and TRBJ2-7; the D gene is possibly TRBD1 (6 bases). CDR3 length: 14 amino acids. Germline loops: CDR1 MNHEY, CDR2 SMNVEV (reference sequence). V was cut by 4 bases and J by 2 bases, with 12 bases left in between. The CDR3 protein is CASSSQGSAYEQYF. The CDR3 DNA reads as TGTGCCAGCAGTTCACAGGGTAGCGCCTACGAGCAGTACTTC.

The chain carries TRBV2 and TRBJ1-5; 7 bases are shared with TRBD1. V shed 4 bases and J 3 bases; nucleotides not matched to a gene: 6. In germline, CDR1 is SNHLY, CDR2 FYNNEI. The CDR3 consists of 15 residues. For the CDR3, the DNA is TGTGCCAGCAGTGTGGAGGGGGCTAACAATCAGCCCCAGCATTTT. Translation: CASSVEGANNQPQHF.

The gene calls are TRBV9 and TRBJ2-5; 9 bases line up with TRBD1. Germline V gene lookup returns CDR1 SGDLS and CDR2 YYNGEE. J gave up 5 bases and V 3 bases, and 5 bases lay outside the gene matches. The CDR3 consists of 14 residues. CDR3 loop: CASSDRGRGETQYF. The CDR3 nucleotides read TGTGCCAGCAGCGACAGGGGGCGAGGGGAGACCCAGTACTTC.

The CDR3 loop is CASVTTGENYEQYF. CDR3 in DNA: TGTGCCAGCGTTACGACAGGGGAAAACTACGAGCAGTACTTC. The chain uses TRBV28 and TRBJ2-7; TRBD1 aligns across 8 bases. The CDR3 loop spans 14 amino acids. V trimming: 8 bases; J trimming: 3 bases; junction bases outside the gene matches: 9. Looked up from germline, CDR1 is MDHEN and CDR2 is SYDVKM.

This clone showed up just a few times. The CDR3 here is CASSWRQGPGELFF. The CDR3, as DNA: TGCGCCAGCAGCTGGCGCCAGGGCCCCGGGGAGCTGTTTTTT. The chain is built from TRBV5-1 and TRBJ2-2; D perhaps matches TRBD1 (5 bases). This CDR3 contains 14 residues. Looked up from germline, CDR1 is SGHRS and CDR2 is YFSETQ. V lost 3 bases, J lost 6 bases, and 12 bases lay in between.